This T cell receptor (beta chain) emerged from a study of blood T cell repertoires in COVID-19. Overall study context: From the United States, Italy and Spain came samples of acute and convalescent COVID-19. Sample material is recorded as cDNA or gDNA derived from T cells, B-cell-depleted T cells, or PBMCs.

In the original analysis: Nucleated cell number was recorded as an estimate derived from reference gene primer amplification. The protocol was immunoSEQ multiplex PCR, while the TCRdb copy is restricted to in-frame clones and leaves out a portion. That table furnishes V, J and clone size, whereas the DNA furnished D and trimming. The sample contains about 330,000 clones, 88% of which appear only once. This CDR3 contains 16 residues. V lost 5 bases, J lost 6 bases, and 9 bases stayed unmatched. In germline, CDR1 is SGHVS, CDR2 FQNEAQ. The rearrangement links TRBV7-8 to TRBJ1-5, with TRBD1 matching over 11 bases. This sequence originates from a woman between 50 and 59 years old with active or convalescent COVID-19. The material sequenced was peripheral blood. For the CDR3, the DNA is TGTGCCAGCAGCCCCTGGACAGGGGGCGCGGGTCAGCCCCAGCATTTT. Translating gives CASSPWTGGAGQPQHF. The full variable domain, with the rest looked up from reference TRBV7-8 and TRBJ1-5, is GAGVSQSPRYKVAKRGQDVALRCDPISGHVSLFWYQQALGQGPEFLTYFQNEAQLDKSGLPSDRFFAERPEGSVSTLKIQRTQQEDSAVYLCASSPWTGGAGQPQHFGDGTRLSIL.